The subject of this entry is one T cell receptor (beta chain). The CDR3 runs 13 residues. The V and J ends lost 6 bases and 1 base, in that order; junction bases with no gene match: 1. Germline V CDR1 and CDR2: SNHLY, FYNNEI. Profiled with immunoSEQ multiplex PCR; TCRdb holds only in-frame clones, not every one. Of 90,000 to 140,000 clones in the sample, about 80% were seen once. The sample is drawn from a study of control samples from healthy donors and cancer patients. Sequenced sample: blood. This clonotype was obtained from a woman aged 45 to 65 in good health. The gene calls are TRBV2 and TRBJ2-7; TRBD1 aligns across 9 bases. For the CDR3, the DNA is TGTGCCAGCAGAGGGACAGGGTCCTACGAGCAGTACTTC. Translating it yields CASRGTGSYEQYF.